The clone carrying this TCR beta chain has a handful of counts. Its antigen is still unknown. The same CDR3 arises from other DNA sequences in this sample as well. Libraries were prepared by immunoSEQ multiplex PCR; TCRdb keeps only in-frame clonotypes and omits some of them. The profile shows 130,000 to 150,000 clones, more than 75% of them singletons. This record belongs to a study of T cell responses to AZD1222 COVID-19 vaccine. Study results and limitations: The donors showed a predominance of white British ancestry and of females, with possible underestimation of clonal diversity.

The material sequenced was peripheral blood, taken on day 0 of MenACWY control vaccination. The clonotype comes from an adult in good health.

The CDR3: CASSLEVGRVNTEAFF. CDR3 sequence (DNA): TGCGCCAGCAGCTTGGAAGTGGGCAGGGTAAACACTGAAGCTTTCTTT. This sequence joins TRBV5-1 and TRBJ1-1; tentative D call: TRBD1 (5 bases). This CDR3 comprises 16 residues. Trimming cost V 0 bases and J 2 bases, with 14 bases left between them. Germline CDR1 reads SGHRS; CDR2 reads YFSETQ.